This T cell receptor (beta chain) was obtained from a study of T cell responses to AZD1222 COVID-19 vaccine. This table comes from immunoSEQ multiplex PCR, and its TCRdb copy is limited to in-frame clones, with some not included. Of around 88,000 clones detected, approximately 87% appear once; the ten largest clones hold 6.5% to 7.5%. This CDR3 spans 16 amino acids. The junction had 3 bases not matched to a gene; V was cut back by 0 bases and J by 4 bases. Per germline, CDR1 LGHNA and CDR2 YSLEER. The sequenced sample was peripheral blood, obtained on day 0 of AZD1222 vaccination. The chain is built from TRBV4-3 and TRBJ2-3; 11 positions agree with TRBD1. This clonotype was obtained from an adult in good health. In DNA, the CDR3 is TGCGCCAGCAGCCAAGACGGGACAGGGGGGCCAGATACGCAGTATTTT. It specifies CASSQDGTGGPDTQYF.